The 14 T cell receptor beta chains in this list originate from one sample, sequenced in a study of blood T cell repertoires in COVID-19 (dated by TCRdb to 2020 to 2022). The library was made by the immunoSEQ multiplex PCR assay. TCRdb re-hosts the immuneACCESS table, in-frame sequences only. Its copies lack some clones; in the studies checked, an unresolved V gene accounts for under half of them, and the cause for the rest is not known. The sample table lists over 60,000 clones, approximately 90% of them with a count of one. Around 6.7% of the sample rests with the top ten. The material sequenced was peripheral blood. The source is a woman of 80 years or more with active COVID-19.

Turning to this clone: The junction shows a germline mismatch at one end, possibly a read error. This rearrangement joins TRBV7-2 to TRBJ2-5, with 14 bases fitting TRBD2. The germline CDR1 and CDR2 sequences are SGHTA and FQGNSA. CDR3 length: 17 amino acids. CDR3 in DNA: TGTGCCAGCAGCTCGACTAGCGGGAGGGCTGGACAAGAAACCCAGTACTTC. Translated: CASSSTSGRAGQETQYF. The full variable domain, completed using reference TRBV7-2 and TRBJ2-5, is GAGVSQSPSNKVTEKGKDVELRCDPISGHTALYWYRQSLGQGLEFLIYFQGNSAPDKSGLPSDRFSAERTGGSVSTLTIQRTQQEDSAVYLCASSSTSGRAGQETQYFGPGTRLLVL.

The gene calls are TRBV18 and TRBJ2-2; maybe TRBD2 (6 bases). CDR3 size: 14 residues. Germline CDR1 and CDR2: KGHSH and LQKENI. V gave up 3 bases and J gave up 7 bases, with 12 bases separating them. CDR3 protein: CASSPPPGVGELFF. CDR3 DNA: TGTGCCAGCTCACCCCCCCCGGGGGTCGGGGAGCTGTTTTTT. The complete variable domain, with remaining parts taken from reference TRBV18 and TRBJ2-2, reads NAGVMQNPRHLVRRRGQEARLRCSPMKGHSHVYWYRQLPEEGLKFMVYLQKENIIDESGMPKERFSAEFPKEGPSILRIQQVVRGDSAAYFCASSPPPGVGELFFGEGSRLTVL.

J is TRBJ2-1 and V is TRBV4-2; TRBD2 matches 8 bases. Per germline, CDR1 LGHNA and CDR2 YNFKEQ. This CDR3 has 16 residues. J was trimmed by 0 bases and V by 4 bases; bases with no gene match: 5. Written as DNA, the CDR3 is TGTGCCAGCAGCCTTGGACTAGCTCGCTCCTACAATGAGCAGTTCTTC. It is translated as CASSLGLARSYNEQFF.

This chain uses TRBV6-2 or TRBV6-3 with TRBJ1-1, with TRBD1 as a possible D gene (6 bases). Trimming took off 6 bases at V and 7 bases at J, with 24 bases between the two ends. The CDR3 contains 16 residues. Germline CDR1 and CDR2: MNHEY and SVGEGT. The CDR3 reads CASSPGGRPRGSEAFF. DNA of the CDR3: TGTGCCAGCAGCCCTGGGGGCCGCCCGCGGGGGAGTGAAGCTTTCTTT.

V usage is TRBV19 and J usage is TRBJ1-4, with 11 bases fitting TRBD1. CDR1 and CDR2 from the germline V gene are LNHDA and SQIVND (reference sequence). After removal of 5 bases from V and 6 bases from J, the junction contained 5 bases not matched to a gene. The CDR3 consists of 15 residues. CDR3 DNA sequence: TGTGCCAGTAGTCTACGGACAGGGGGCGATGAAAAACTGTTTTTT. Translated: CASSLRTGGDEKLFF. The whole variable domain, remainder taken from reference TRBV19 and TRBJ1-4, is DGGITQSPKYLFRKEGQNVTLSCEQNLNHDAMYWYRQDPGQGLRLIYYSQIVNDFQKGDIAEGYSVSREKKESFPLTVTSAQKNPTAFYLCASSLRTGGDEKLFFGSGTQLSVL.

The chain uses TRBV5-1 and TRBJ2-2; 8 bases align to TRBD2. The CDR3 runs 15 residues. CDR1 and CDR2 from the germline V gene are SGHRS and YFSETQ. Germline trimming cut 6 bases from V and 0 bases from J; bases unmatched to any gene: 4. The CDR3 spells CASTPGGANTGELFF. The CDR3, as DNA: TGCGCCAGCACCCCGGGGGGGGCGAACACCGGGGAGCTGTTTTTT.

The chain joins TRBV10-3 to TRBJ1-1; TRBD1 aligns across 8 bases. Germline-derived CDR1 and CDR2 are ENHRY and SYGVKD. This CDR3 has 16 amino acids. J lost 1 base, V lost 6 bases, and 10 bases had no gene match. CDR3 in amino acids: CAISQTGDAWNTEAFF. DNA for the CDR3: TGTGCCATCAGCCAGACAGGGGACGCCTGGAACACTGAAGCTTTCTTT.

The chain uses TRBV18 and TRBJ2-3; 8 positions match TRBD2. CDR1 is KGHSH and CDR2 is LQKENI in the germline V gene. V gave up 3 bases and J gave up 5 bases; unmatched junction bases: 13. CDR3 length: 17 amino acids. CDR3 protein: CASSPKSGRGGIDTQYF. The CDR3 DNA reads as TGTGCCAGCTCACCGAAGAGCGGGAGAGGTGGAATAGATACGCAGTATTTT.

This clone was seen just once. This chain connects TRBV5-1 to TRBJ2-1; D ambiguous. With 0 bases removed from V and 6 bases from J, the gap between germline ends came to 4 bases. The CDR3 runs to 12 residues. Germline-derived CDR1 and CDR2 are SGHRS and YFSETQ. The chain's CDR3 is CASSLGVNEQFF. The CDR3 DNA reads TGCGCCAGCAGCTTGGGAGTCAATGAGCAGTTCTTC.

The CDR3 DNA reads TGTGCCAGCAGCCAAGTGCGGGAGTCCCAGTTCTTC. As protein: CASSQVRESQFF. The V gene is TRBV3-1 (or the pseudogene TRBV3-2), the J gene TRBJ2-1; 7 bases are shared with TRBD2. V gave up 1 base and J gave up 13 bases; unmatched junction bases: 4. The germline V gene has CDR1 LGHDT and CDR2 YNNKEL (reference sequence). CDR3 length equals 12 residues.

The chain carries TRBV27 and TRBJ1-2; 7 nucleotides line up with TRBD1. The V gene's germline CDR1 is MNHEY and CDR2 SMNVEV (reference sequence). V shed 5 bases and J 4 bases; nucleotides not matched to a gene: 4. This CDR3 has 13 residues. The CDR3: CASSPTGSYGYTF. The CDR3 DNA reads as TGTGCCAGCAGTCCGACAGGGAGCTATGGCTACACCTTC.

The V gene is TRBV24-1, the J gene TRBJ1-2; D remains ambiguous. The V gene's germline CDR1 is KGHDR and CDR2 SFDVKD. With 2 bases removed from V and 5 bases from J, the gap between germline ends came to 5 bases. CDR3 length equals 12 residues. Here the CDR3 DNA reads TGTGCCACCAGTGATTCCGAGTATGGCTACACCTTC. Amino acids: CATSDSEYGYTF.

The V and J genes are TRBV28 and TRBJ2-3; 10 nucleotides line up with TRBD2. Germline CDR1 reads MDHEN; CDR2 reads SYDVKM. The CDR3 consists of 20 residues. The J segment lost 5 bases and the V segment lost 7 bases, leaving 24 bases of the junction unmatched. DNA for the CDR3: TGTGCCAGCACCACTCCCCCGGGTGTAGCGGGAGGACCGCAAGGAGATACGCAGTATTTT. Protein sequence: CASTTPPGVAGGPQGDTQYF.

The V and J genes are TRBV28 and TRBJ1-3; D is ambiguous. Per the germline V gene, CDR1 is MDHEN and CDR2 is SYDVKM. The CDR3 has 15 residues. Trimming cost V 6 bases and J 7 bases, with 19 bases left between them. This CDR3 is CASSLYGPPGNTIYF. The CDR3 DNA follows: TGTGCCAGCAGCCTGTATGGCCCTCCCGGGAACACCATATATTTT.